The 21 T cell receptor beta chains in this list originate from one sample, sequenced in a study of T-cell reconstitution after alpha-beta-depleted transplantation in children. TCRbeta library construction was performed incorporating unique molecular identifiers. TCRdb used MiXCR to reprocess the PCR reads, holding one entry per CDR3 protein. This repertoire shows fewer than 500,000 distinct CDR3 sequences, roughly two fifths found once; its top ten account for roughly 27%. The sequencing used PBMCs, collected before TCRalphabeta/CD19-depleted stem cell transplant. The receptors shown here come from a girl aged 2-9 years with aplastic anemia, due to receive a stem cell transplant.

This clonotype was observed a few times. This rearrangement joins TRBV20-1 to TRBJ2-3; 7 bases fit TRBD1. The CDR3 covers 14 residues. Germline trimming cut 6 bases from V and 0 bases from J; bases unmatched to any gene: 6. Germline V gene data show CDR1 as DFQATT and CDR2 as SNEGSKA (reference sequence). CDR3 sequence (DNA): TGCAGTGCGAGATGGGACAGTAGCACAGATACGCAGTATTTT. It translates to CSARWDSSTDTQYF.

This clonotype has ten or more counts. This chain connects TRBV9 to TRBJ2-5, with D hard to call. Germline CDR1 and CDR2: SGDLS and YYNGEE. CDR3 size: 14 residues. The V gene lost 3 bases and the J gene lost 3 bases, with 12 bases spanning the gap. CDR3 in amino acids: CASSGTGPKETQYF. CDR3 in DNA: TGTGCCAGCAGCGGAACCGGGCCTAAAGAGACCCAGTACTTC.

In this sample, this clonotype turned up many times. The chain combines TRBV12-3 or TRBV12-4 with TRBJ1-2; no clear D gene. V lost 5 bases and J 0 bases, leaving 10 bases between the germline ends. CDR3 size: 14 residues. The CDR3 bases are TGTGCCAGCAGTATGACTCGCGCTAACTATGGCTACACCTTC. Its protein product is CASSMTRANYGYTF.

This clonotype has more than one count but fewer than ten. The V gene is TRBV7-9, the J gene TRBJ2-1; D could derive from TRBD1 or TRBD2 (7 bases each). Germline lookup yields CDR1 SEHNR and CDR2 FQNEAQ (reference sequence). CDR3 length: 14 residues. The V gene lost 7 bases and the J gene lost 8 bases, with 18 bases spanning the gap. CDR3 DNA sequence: TGTGCCAGCACCCAGGGGGGGGGCTGGGATGAGCAGTTCTTC. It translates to CASTQGGGWDEQFF.

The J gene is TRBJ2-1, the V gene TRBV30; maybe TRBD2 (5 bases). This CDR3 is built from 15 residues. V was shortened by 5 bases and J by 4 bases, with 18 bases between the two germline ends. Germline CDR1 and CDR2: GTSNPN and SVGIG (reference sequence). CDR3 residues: CAWAPAGREYNEQFF. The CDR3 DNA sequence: TGTGCCTGGGCCCCTGCGGGCAGAGAGTACAATGAGCAGTTCTTC.

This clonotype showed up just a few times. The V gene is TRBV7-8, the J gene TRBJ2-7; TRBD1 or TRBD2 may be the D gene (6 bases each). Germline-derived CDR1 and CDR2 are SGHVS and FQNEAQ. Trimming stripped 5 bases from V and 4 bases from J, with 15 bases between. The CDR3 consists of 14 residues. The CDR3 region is CASSNREAWYEQYF. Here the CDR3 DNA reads TGTGCCAGCAGCAACAGGGAGGCTTGGTACGAGCAGTACTTC.

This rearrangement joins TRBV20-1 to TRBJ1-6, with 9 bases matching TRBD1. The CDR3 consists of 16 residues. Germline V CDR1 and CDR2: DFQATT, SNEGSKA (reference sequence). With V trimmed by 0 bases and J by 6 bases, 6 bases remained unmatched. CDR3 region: CSARDRDRVFNSPLHF. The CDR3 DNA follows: TGCAGTGCTAGAGACCGGGACAGGGTGTTTAATTCACCCCTCCACTTT.

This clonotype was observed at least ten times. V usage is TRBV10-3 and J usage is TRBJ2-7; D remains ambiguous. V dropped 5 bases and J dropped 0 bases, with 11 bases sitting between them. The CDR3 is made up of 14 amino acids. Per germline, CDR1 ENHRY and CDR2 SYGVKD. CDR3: CAISSPGRSYEQYF. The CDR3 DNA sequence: TGTGCCATCAGTAGTCCGGGCCGCTCCTACGAGCAGTACTTC.

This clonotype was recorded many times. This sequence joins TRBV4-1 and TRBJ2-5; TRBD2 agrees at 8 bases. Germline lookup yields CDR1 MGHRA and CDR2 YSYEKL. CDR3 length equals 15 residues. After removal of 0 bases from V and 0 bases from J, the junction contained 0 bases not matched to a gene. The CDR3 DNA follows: TGCGCCAGCAGCCAAGACGGGGGGGACCAAGAGACCCAGTACTTC. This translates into CASSQDGGDQETQYF.

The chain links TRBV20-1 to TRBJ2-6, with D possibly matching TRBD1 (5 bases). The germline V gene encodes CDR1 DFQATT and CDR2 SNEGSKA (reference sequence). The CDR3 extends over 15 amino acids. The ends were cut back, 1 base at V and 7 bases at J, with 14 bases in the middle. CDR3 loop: CSARGGQGSANVLTF. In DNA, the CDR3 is TGCAGTGCTAGAGGTGGCCAGGGAAGTGCCAACGTCCTGACTTTC.

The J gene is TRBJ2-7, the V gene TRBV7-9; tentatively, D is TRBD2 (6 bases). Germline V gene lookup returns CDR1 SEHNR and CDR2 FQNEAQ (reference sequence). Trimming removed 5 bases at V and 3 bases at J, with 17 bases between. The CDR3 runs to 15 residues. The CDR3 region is CASSPGGATYYEQYF. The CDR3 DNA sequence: TGTGCCAGCAGCCCAGGAGGGGCTACCTACTACGAGCAGTACTTC. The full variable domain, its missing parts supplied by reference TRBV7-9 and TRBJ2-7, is DTGVSQNPRHKITKRGQNVTFRCDPISEHNRLYWYRQTLGQGPEFLTYFQNEAQLEKSRLLSDRFSAERPKGSFSTLEIQRTEQGDSAMYLCASSPGGATYYEQYFGPGTRLTVT.

CDR3: CASSPRTGDAKNIQYF. CDR3 DNA sequence: TGTGCCAGCAGCCCGAGGACAGGGGACGCCAAAAACATTCAGTACTTC. This sequence joins TRBV7-9 and TRBJ2-4, with TRBD1 matching over 9 bases. Germline V gene sequence: CDR1 SEHNR, CDR2 FQNEAQ (reference sequence). This CDR3 has 16 residues. Unmatched junction bases numbered 6, after V lost 5 bases and J lost 1 base.

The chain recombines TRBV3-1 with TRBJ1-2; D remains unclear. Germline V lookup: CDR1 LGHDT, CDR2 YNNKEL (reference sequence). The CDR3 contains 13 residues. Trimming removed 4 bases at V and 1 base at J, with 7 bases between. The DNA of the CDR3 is TGTGCCAGCAGCCTTACACTTAACTATGGCTACACCTTC. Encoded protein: CASSLTLNYGYTF. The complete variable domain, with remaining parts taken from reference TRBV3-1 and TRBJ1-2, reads DTAVSQTPKYLVTQMGNDKSIKCEQNLGHDTMYWYKQDSKKFLKIMFSYNNKELIINETVPNRFSPKSPDKAHLNLHINSLELGDSAVYFCASSLTLNYGYTFGSGTRLTVV.

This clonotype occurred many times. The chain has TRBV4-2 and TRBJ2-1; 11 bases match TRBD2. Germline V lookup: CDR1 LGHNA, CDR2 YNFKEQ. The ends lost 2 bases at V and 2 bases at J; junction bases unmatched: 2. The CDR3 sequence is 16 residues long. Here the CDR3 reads CASSQFSGRAYNEQFF. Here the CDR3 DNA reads TGTGCCAGCAGCCAATTTAGCGGGAGGGCCTACAATGAGCAGTTCTTC.

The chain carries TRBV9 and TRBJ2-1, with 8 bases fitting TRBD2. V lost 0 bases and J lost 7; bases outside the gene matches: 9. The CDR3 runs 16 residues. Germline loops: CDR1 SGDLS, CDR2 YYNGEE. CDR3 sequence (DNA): TGTGCCAGCAGCGTAGTTGTAGCGGGACATGGGAATGAGCAGTTCTTC. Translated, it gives CASSVVVAGHGNEQFF.

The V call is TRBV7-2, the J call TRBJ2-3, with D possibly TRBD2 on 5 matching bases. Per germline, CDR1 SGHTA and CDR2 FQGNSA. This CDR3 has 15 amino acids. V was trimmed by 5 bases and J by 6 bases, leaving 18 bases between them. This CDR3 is CASSPGLPSRDTQYF. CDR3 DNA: TGTGCCAGCAGCCCAGGACTCCCCAGCAGGGATACGCAGTATTTT.

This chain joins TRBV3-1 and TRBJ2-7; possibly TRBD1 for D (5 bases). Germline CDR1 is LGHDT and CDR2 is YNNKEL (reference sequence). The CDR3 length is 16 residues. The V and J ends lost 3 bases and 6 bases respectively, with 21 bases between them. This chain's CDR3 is CASSHRRLQGPGEQYF. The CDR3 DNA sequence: TGTGCCAGCAGCCACCGCCGGCTGCAGGGCCCTGGCGAGCAGTACTTC.

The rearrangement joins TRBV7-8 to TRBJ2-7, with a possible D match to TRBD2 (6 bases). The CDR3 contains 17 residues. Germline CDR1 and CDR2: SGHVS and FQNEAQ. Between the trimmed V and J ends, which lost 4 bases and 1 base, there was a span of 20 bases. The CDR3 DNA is TGTGCCAGCAGCTATAGCGGCCGCGACTGGCGGTCCTACGAGCAGTACTTC. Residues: CASSYSGRDWRSYEQYF. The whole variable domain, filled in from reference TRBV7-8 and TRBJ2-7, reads GAGVSQSPRYKVAKRGQDVALRCDPISGHVSLFWYQQALGQGPEFLTYFQNEAQLDKSGLPSDRFFAERPEGSVSTLKIQRTQQEDSAVYLCASSYSGRDWRSYEQYFGPGTRLTVT.

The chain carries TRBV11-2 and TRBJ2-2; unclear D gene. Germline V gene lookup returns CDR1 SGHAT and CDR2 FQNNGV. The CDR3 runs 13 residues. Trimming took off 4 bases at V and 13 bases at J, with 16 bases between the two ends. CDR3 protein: CASSSAPWVPLFF. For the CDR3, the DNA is TGTGCCAGCAGCTCAGCCCCCTGGGTCCCGCTGTTTTTT.

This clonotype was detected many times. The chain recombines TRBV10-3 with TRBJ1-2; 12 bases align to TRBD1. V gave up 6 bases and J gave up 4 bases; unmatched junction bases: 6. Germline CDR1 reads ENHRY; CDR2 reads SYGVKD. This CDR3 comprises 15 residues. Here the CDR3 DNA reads TGTGCCATCAGAGCGGGGACAGGGGGCGGCTATGGCTACACCTTC. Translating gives CAIRAGTGGGYGYTF.

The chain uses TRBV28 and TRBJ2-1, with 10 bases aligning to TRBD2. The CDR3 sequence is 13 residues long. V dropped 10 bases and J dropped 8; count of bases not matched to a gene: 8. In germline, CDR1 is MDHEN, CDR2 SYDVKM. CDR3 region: CATSSGSTDEQFF. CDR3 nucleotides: TGTGCCACCTCTAGCGGGAGCACGGATGAGCAGTTCTTC.